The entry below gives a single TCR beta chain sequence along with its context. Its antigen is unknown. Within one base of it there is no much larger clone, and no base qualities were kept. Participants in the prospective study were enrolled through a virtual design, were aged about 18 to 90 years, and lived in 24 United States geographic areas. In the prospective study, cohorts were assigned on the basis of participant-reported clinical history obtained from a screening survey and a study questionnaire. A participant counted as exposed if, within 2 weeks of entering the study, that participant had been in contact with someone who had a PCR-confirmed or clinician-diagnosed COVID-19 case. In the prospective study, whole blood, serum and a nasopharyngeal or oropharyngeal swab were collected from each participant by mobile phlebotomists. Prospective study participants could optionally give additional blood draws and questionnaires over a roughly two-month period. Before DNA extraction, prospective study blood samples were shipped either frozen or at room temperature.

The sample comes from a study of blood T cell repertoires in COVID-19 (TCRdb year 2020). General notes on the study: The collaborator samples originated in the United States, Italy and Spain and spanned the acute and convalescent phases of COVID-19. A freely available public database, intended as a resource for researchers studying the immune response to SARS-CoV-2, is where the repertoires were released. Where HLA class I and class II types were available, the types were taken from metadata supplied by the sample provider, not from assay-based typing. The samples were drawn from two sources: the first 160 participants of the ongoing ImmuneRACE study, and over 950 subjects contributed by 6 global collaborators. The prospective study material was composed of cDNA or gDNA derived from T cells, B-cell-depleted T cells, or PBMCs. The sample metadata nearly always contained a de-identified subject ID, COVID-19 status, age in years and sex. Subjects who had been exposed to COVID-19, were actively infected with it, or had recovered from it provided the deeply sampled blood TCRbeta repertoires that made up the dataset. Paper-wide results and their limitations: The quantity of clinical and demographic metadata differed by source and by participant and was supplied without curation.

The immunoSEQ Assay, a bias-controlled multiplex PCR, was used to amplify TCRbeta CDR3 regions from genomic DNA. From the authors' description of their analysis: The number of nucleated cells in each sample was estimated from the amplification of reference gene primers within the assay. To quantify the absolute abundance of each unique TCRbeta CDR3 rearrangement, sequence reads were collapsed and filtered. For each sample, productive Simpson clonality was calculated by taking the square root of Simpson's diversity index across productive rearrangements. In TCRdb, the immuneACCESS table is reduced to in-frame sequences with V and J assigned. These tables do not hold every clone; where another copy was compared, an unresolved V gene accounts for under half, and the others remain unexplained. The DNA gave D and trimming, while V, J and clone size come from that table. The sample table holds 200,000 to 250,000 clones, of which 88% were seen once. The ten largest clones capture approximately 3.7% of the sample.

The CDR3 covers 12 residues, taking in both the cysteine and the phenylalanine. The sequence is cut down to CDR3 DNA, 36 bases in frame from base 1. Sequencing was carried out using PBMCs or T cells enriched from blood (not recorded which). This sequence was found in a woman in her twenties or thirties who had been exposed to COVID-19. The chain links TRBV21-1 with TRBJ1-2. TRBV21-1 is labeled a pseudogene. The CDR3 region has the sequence CASSSSSGGYTF. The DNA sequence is TGTGCCAGCAGCTCCTCCTCCGGGGGCTACACCTTC.